This TCR beta chain comes out of a study of cytomegalovirus exposure and HLA in healthy donors. Regarding the study as a whole: An analysis was carried out later, and it reportedly showed fewer N-insertions in an Asian-associated ancestry cluster than the approximately 670-donor mean.

Each donor was nominally healthy when sampled (though unrecorded immune exposures were likely). CDR3 size: 17 residues. The germline CDR1 and CDR2 sequences are MNHEY and SMNVEV (reference sequence). The germline V and J ends were trimmed by 7 bases and 3 bases, with 21 bases remaining between them. Use of 60 Vbeta and 13 Jbeta primers characterized the PCR. TCRdb keeps only in-frame clones here, not all; method: immunoSEQ multiplex PCR. This sample has fewer than 250,000 clones, with roughly 79% found just once. In its sample, this clone was seen a few times. Antigen: not known. The V gene is TRBV27, the J gene TRBJ2-2; TRBD1 is a possible D gene (6 bases). Sequenced material: PBMCs. The sequence was obtained from a male donor in good health and CMV-seronegative. The CDR3 DNA is TGTGCCAGCAAAGAGGTGGGGGCTATTATGTACACCGGGGAGCTGTTTTTT. Protein product: CASKEVGAIMYTGELFF.